This TCR beta chain originates from a study of shared clonotypes between healthy human individuals. Regarding the study as a whole: The generation probabilities recorded for non-shared clonotypes fell below those of clonotypes shared by all four donors.

The CDR3 loop spans 14 amino acids. Losses at the gene ends were 7 bases for V and 1 base for J; bases not matched to a gene: 9. Germline V gene data show CDR1 as GTSNPN and CDR2 as SVGIG (reference sequence). The assay ran at deep level. Repertoires were generated with immunoSEQ multiplex PCR, while TCRdb's copy carries only in-frame clones and drops some. The sample has 1,500,000 or so clones; approximately 98.5% are singletons. Remarks on this clone: Antigen unknown.

Sequences were obtained from naive CD4+ T cells sorted from blood. Sample subset: CD45RA+ positively selected. V usage is TRBV30 and J usage is TRBJ1-2; 7 bases fit TRBD1. The clonotype was recovered from a man aged 25 to 45 in good health. The chain's CDR3 is CAYPDRKGNYGYTF. The CDR3 nucleotides are TGTGCCTACCCGGACAGGAAAGGTAACTATGGCTACACCTTC. Combining the CDR3 with reference TRBV30 and TRBJ1-2 gives the whole variable domain SQTIHQWPATLVQPVGSPLSLECTVEGTSNPNLYWYRQAAGRGLQLLFYSVGIGQISSEVPQNLSASRPQDRQFILSSKKLLLSDSGFYLCAYPDRKGNYGYTFGSGTRLTVV.